Presented here are 14 T cell receptor beta chains from one specimen sequenced in a study of T cell responses to AZD1222 COVID-19 vaccine. Some clones are missing from TCRdb's copy, which holds only in-frame ones; the method was immunoSEQ multiplex PCR. The sample holds 150,000 to 180,000 clones, about 88% seen once. Sequences were derived from peripheral blood, sampled on day 0 of AZD1222 vaccination. The receptors originated from an adult in good health.

The chain carries TRBV7-9 and TRBJ1-2; D perhaps matches TRBD1 (5 bases). CDR3 length: 17 residues. Germline CDR1 and CDR2: SEHNR and FQNEAQ (reference sequence). The V end lost 5 bases, the J end lost 4 bases, and 23 bases lay between the germline ends. This chain's CDR3 is CASSRVIQETNSYGYTF. Written as DNA, the CDR3 is TGTGCCAGCAGCCGAGTAATACAGGAGACTAACAGCTATGGCTACACCTTC.

The chain recombines TRBV2 with TRBJ1-1; no definite D call. Germline CDR1 SNHLY, CDR2 FYNNEI. The CDR3 contains 13 residues. Between the trimmed V and J ends, which lost 10 bases and 5 bases, there was a span of 17 bases. CDR3 coding DNA: TGTGCCACCCGTGTTACGGGTGGAACTGAAGCTTTCTTT. Translation gives CATRVTGGTEAFF.

The chain carries TRBV28 and TRBJ2-7; D unclear. Deletions cut 3 bases from V and 6 bases from J, with 9 bases between. CDR1 is MDHEN, CDR2 SYDVKM, per germline. The CDR3 contains 12 residues. The CDR3 region has the DNA TGTGCCAGCAGTTTTCGGCCGAGCGAGCAGTACTTC. The encoded protein is CASSFRPSEQYF.

The CDR3 nucleotides are TGTGCCAGCACCCTCGGGCAGGGGTACGAGCAGTACTTC. Encoded protein: CASTLGQGYEQYF. J is TRBJ2-7 and V is TRBV6-5, with D maybe TRBD1 (6 bases). Trimming cost V 7 bases and J 4 bases, with 14 bases left between them. Germline CDR1 is MNHEY and CDR2 is SVGAGI. The CDR3 has 13 residues.

This chain links TRBV5-1 with TRBJ2-7, with 9 nucleotides matching TRBD1. Germline assignment: CDR1 SGHRS and CDR2 YFSETQ. J lost 2 bases, V lost 2 bases, and 2 bases had no gene match. The CDR3 totals 14 residues. The CDR3 DNA follows: TGCGCCAGCAGCTTCCGGGACAGGGCCTACGAGCAGTACTTC. Residues: CASSFRDRAYEQYF.

The V and J genes are TRBV18 and TRBJ1-4; unclear D gene. The CDR3 contains 13 residues. Trimming left V 5 bases short and J 6 bases short, with 10 bases between. Germline loops: CDR1 KGHSH, CDR2 LQKENI. The DNA of the CDR3 is TGTGCCAGCTCAGCGGGGTTAGATGAAAAACTGTTTTTT. It translates to CASSAGLDEKLFF.

This chain links TRBV30 with TRBJ1-1; perhaps TRBD1 as D (5 bases). Germline V gene sequence: CDR1 GTSNPN, CDR2 SVGIG (reference sequence). V was trimmed by 5 bases and J by 6 bases, leaving 13 bases between them. The CDR3 runs 12 residues. The CDR3 sequence is CAWCPGYSEAFF. The CDR3 DNA sequence: TGTGCCTGGTGCCCAGGGTACTCTGAAGCTTTCTTT.

This chain joins TRBV9 and TRBJ1-3; maybe TRBD1 (5 bases). CDR3 size: 16 residues. The ends were cut back, 3 bases at V and 2 bases at J, with 15 bases in the middle. Germline CDR1 SGDLS, CDR2 YYNGEE. CDR3 DNA: TGTGCCAGCAGCGCCCGCGCTCGGGGACCTGGAAACACCATATATTTT. It translates to CASSARARGPGNTIYF.

This clone was seen only once. The V call is TRBV11-2, the J call TRBJ1-5; no clear D. Germline V gene data show CDR1 as SGHAT and CDR2 as FQNNGV. The CDR3 has 13 residues. V shed 0 bases and J shed 6 bases, with 6 bases lying between them. CDR3 in DNA: TGTGCCAGCAGCTTAGATCGACTTCAGCCCCAGCATTTT. Translating it yields CASSLDRLQPQHF.

The chain uses TRBV30 and TRBJ1-1, with a weak D call TRBD1 (5 bases). Trimming took off 0 bases at V and 3 bases at J, with 11 bases between the two ends. There are 14 residues in the CDR3. Looked up from germline, CDR1 is GTSNPN and CDR2 is SVGIG (reference sequence). This CDR3 is CAWSVLGGYTEAFF. Written as DNA, the CDR3 is TGTGCCTGGAGTGTACTGGGGGGGTACACTGAAGCTTTCTTT.

CDR3 DNA: TGCGCCAGCAGCTCCGGACTAGCGGGAGTGGAGACCCAGTACTTC. It encodes CASSSGLAGVETQYF. The rearrangement uses TRBV5-1 and TRBJ2-5; 13 nucleotides agree with TRBD2. CDR3 length: 15 residues. The junction had 4 bases not matched to a gene; V was cut back by 3 bases and J by 5 bases. CDR1 is SGHRS and CDR2 is YFSETQ in the germline V gene.

This rearrangement joins TRBV30 to TRBJ2-7; D is ambiguous. Trimming shortened V by 2 bases and J by 7 bases, and 12 bases separated the two germline ends. CDR3 length: 12 residues. CDR1 is GTSNPN, CDR2 SVGIG, per germline (reference sequence). The CDR3 reads CAWSLGMGEQYF. Here the CDR3 DNA reads TGTGCCTGGAGTCTGGGGATGGGAGAGCAGTACTTC.

The V gene is TRBV27, the J gene TRBJ1-1, with 9 bases matching TRBD1. Germline values: CDR1 MNHEY, CDR2 SMNVEV (reference sequence). This CDR3 contains 14 residues. V lost 7 bases, J lost 10 bases, and 13 bases stayed unmatched. The CDR3 nucleotides read TGTGCCAGCACCTCCCAGGACAGGGGTAGTGGAGCTTTCTTT. This sequence encodes CASTSQDRGSGAFF.

Worth noting for this clone: Other DNA sequences of this sample code for an identical CDR3. The CDR3 here is CASSISFYGYTF. DNA for the CDR3: TGTGCCAGTAGTATCTCCTTCTATGGCTACACCTTC. The chain couples TRBV19 to TRBJ1-2; D ambiguous. Germline CDR1 is LNHDA and CDR2 is SQIVND (reference sequence). V gave up 3 bases and J gave up 4 bases, with 6 bases separating them. This CDR3 has 12 amino acids.